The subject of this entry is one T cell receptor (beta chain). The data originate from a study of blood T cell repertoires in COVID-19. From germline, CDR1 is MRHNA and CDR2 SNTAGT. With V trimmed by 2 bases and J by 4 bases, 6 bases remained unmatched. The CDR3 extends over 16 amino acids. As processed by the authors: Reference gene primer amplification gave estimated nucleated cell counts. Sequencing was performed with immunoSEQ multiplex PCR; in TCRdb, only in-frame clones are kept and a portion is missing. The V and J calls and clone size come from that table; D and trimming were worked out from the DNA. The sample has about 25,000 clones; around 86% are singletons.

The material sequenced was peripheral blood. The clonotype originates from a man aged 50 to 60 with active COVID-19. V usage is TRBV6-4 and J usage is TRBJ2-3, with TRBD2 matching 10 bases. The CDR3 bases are TGTGCCAGCAGTGACAACCCAGCGGGGGGGGCAGATACGCAGTATTTT. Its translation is CASSDNPAGGADTQYF.